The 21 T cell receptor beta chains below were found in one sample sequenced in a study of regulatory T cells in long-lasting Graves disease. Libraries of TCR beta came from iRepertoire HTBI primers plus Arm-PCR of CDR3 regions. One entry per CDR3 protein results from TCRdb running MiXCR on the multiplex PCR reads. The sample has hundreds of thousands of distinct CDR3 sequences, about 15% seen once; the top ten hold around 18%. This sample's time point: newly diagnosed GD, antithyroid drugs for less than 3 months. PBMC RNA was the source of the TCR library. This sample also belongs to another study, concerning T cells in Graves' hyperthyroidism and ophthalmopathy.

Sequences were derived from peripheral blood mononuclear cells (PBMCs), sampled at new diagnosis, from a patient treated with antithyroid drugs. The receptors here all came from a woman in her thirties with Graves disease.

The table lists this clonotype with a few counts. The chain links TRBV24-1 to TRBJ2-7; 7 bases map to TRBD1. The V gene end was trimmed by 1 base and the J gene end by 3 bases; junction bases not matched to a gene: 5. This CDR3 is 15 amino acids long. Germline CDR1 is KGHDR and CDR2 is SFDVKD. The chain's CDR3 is CATSDFAQGSYEQYF. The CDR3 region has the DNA TGTGCCACCAGTGATTTCGCACAGGGGAGCTACGAGCAGTACTTC.

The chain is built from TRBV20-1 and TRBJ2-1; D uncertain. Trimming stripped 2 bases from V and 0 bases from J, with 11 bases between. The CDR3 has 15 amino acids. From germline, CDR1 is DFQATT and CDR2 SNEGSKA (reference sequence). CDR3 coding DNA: TGCAGTGCTAGAAGTCTACAGAGCTCCTACAATGAGCAGTTCTTC. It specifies CSARSLQSSYNEQFF.

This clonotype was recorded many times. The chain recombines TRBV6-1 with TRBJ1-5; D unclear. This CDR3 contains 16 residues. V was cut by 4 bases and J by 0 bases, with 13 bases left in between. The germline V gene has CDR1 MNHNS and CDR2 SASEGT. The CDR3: CASSGRQSNSNQPQHF. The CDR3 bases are TGTGCCAGCAGTGGGAGGCAGTCCAATAGCAATCAGCCCCAGCATTTT.

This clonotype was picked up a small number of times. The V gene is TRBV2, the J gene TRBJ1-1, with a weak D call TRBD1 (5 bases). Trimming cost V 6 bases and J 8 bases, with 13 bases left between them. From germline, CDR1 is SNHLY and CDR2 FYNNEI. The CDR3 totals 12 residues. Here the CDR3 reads CASSGGAGEAFF. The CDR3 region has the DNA TGTGCCAGCAGCGGCGGGGCAGGCGAAGCTTTCTTT.

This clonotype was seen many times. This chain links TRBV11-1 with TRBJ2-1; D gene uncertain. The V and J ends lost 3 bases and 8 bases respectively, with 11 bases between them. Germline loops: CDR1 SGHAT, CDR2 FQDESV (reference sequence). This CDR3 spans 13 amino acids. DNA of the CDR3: TGTGCCAGCAGCTTCCTAGGAGTCGATGAGCAGTTCTTC. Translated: CASSFLGVDEQFF.

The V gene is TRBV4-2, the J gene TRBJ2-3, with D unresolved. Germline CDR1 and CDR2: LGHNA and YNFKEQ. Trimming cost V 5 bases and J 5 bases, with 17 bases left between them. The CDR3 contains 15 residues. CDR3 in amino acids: CASSTGSGVGDTQYF. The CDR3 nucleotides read TGTGCCAGCAGCACCGGGTCCGGTGTAGGAGATACGCAGTATTTT.

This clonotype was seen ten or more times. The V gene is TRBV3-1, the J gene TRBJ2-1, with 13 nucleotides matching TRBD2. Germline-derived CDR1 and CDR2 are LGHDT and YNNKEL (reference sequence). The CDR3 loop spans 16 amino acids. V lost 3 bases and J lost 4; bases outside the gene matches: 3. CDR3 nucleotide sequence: TGTGCCAGCAGCCAGGGACTAGCGGGAAGTTACAATGAGCAGTTCTTC. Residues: CASSQGLAGSYNEQFF.

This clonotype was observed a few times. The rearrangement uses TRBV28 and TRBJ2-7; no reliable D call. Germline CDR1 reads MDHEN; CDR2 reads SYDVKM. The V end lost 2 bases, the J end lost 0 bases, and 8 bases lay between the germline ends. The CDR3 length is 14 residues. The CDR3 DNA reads TGTGCCAGCAGTTTAATTGACTCCTCCTACGAGCAGTACTTC. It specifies CASSLIDSSYEQYF.

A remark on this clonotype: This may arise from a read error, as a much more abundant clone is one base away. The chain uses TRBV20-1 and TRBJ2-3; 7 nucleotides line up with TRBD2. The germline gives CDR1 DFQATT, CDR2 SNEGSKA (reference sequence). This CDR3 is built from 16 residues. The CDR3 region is CSARPPSGPSTETQYF. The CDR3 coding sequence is TGCAGTGCTAGGCCCCCTAGCGGCCCTAGCACAGAAACGCAGTATTTT.

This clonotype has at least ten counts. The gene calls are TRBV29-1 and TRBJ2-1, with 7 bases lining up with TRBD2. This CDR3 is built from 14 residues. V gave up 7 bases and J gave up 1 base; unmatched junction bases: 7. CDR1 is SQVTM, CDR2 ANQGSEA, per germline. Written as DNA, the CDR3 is TGCAGCGCCGTACTAGCGCGGTCCTACAATGAGCAGTTCTTC. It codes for CSAVLARSYNEQFF.

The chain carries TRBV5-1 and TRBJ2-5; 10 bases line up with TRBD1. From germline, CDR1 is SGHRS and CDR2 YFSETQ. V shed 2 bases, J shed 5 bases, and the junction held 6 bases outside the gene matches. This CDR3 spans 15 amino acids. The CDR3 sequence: CASSFGTGAWETQYF. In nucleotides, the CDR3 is TGCGCCAGCAGCTTCGGGACAGGGGCGTGGGAGACCCAGTACTTC.

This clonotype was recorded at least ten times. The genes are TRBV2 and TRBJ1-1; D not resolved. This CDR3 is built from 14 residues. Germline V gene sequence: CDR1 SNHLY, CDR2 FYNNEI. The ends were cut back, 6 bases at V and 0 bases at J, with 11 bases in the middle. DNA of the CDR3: TGTGCCAGCAGGCCCCGGGCCCTGAACACTGAAGCTTTCTTT. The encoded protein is CASRPRALNTEAFF.

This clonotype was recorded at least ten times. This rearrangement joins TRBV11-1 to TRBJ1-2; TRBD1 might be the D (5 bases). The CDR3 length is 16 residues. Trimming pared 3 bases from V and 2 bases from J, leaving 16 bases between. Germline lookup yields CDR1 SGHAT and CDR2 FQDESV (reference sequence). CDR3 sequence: CASSFTSTASNYGYTF. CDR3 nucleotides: TGTGCCAGCAGCTTTACATCGACAGCGTCAAACTATGGCTACACCTTC.

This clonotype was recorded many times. CDR3 in DNA: TGTGCCAGCAGTTCGAGCGGGTGGGACTATGGCTACACCTTC. The encoded protein is CASSSSGWDYGYTF. The rearrangement joins TRBV6-5 to TRBJ1-2; D is unresolved. CDR1 MNHEY and CDR2 SVGAGI come from the germline V gene. The V end was cut by 4 bases, the J end by 3 bases, with 12 bases between. The CDR3 runs to 14 residues.

For the CDR3, the DNA is TGCGCCAGCAGCTCTGGAGACAGGGGTTCTTTAGAAAAACTGTTTTTT. This sequence encodes CASSSGDRGSLEKLFF. The J gene is TRBJ1-4, the V gene TRBV5-1; 8 bases line up with TRBD1. With V trimmed by 3 bases and J by 8 bases, 12 bases remained unmatched. This CDR3 contains 16 residues. Germline V gives CDR1 SGHRS, CDR2 YFSETQ.

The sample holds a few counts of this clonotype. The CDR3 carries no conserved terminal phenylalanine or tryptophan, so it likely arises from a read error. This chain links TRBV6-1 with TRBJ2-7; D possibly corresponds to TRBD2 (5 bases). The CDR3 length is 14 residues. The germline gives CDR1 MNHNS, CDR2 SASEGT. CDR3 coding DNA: TGCGCAATCTCCCCGGTCGGGGATTGGGACGAGCAGTACTCC. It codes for CAISPVGDWDEQYS.

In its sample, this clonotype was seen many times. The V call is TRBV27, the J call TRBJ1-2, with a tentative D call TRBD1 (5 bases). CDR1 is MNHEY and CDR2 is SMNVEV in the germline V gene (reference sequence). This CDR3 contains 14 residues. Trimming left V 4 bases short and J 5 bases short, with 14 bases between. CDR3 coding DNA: TGTGCCAGCAGTTCCTCAGGGTTTGTATATGGCTACACCTTC. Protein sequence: CASSSSGFVYGYTF.

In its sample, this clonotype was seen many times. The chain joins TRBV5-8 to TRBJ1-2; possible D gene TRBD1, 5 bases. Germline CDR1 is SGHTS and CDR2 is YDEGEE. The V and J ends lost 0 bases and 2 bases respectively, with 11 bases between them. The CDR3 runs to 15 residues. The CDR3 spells CASSLDRQTNYGYTF. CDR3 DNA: TGTGCCAGCAGCTTGGATCGACAGACAAACTATGGCTACACCTTC.

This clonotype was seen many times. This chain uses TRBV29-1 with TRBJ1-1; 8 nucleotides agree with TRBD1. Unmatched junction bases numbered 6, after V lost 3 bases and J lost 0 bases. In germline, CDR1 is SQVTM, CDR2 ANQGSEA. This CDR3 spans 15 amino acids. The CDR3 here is CSVDSTQGVNTEAFF. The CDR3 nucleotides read TGCAGCGTTGACTCCACACAGGGGGTGAACACTGAAGCTTTCTTT.

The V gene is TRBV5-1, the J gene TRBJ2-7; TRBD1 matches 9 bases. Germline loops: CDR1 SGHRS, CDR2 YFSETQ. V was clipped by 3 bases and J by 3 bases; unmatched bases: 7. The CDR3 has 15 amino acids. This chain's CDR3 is CASSSGGTGYYEQYF. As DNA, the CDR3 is TGCGCCAGCAGCTCTGGGGGGACAGGGTACTACGAGCAGTACTTC.

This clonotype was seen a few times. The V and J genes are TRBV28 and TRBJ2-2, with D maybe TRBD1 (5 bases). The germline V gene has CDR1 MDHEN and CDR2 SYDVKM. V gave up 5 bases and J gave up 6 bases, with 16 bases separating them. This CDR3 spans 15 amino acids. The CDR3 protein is CASSLIRKGPGELFF. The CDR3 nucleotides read TGTGCCAGCAGTCTCATAAGGAAGGGGCCCGGGGAGCTGTTTTTT.